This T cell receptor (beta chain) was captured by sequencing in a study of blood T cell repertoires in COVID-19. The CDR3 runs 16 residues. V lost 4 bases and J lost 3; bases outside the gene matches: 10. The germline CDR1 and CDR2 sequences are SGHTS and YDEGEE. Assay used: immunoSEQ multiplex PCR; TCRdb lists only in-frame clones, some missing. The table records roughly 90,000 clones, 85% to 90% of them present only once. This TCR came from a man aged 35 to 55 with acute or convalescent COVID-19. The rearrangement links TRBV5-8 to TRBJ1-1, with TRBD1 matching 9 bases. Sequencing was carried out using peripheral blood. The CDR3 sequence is CASSTYRTGVDTEAFF. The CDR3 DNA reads TGTGCCAGCAGCACATATCGGACAGGGGTGGACACTGAAGCTTTCTTT.